The 13 T cell receptor beta chains below were found in one sample sequenced in a study of CD8 T cells in Susac syndrome. Random-hexamer reverse transcription was applied to 0.5 to 1 ug RNA. TCRdb reanalysed the immunoSEQ multiplex PCR reads using MiXCR and keeps one entry per CDR3 protein. Counted here are some 300,000 distinct CDR3 sequences, approximately 85% occurring once; the ten biggest clones make up 0.11%. The specimen sequenced was CD8+ T cells from PBMCs. These TCRs come from a human donor with multiple sclerosis.

The chain links TRBV11-2 to TRBJ2-5; the D is unclear. V was pared by 1 base and J by 5 bases, with 5 bases between. This CDR3 has 12 residues. Germline lookup yields CDR1 SGHAT and CDR2 FQNNGV. The CDR3 nucleotides read TGTGCCAGCAGCTTAGTACGTGAGACCCAGTACTTC. Translating gives CASSLVRETQYF.

The J gene is TRBJ1-1, the V gene TRBV28; TRBD1 agrees at 11 bases. J gave up 0 bases and V 6 bases, and 12 bases lay outside the gene matches. CDR3 size: 18 residues. The germline V gene has CDR1 MDHEN and CDR2 SYDVKM. CDR3 DNA sequence: TGTGCCAGCAGCTCCCGATTTCGGACAGGGGGCTTGAACACTGAAGCTTTCTTT. Protein product: CASSSRFRTGGLNTEAFF.

The chain joins TRBV6-5 to TRBJ2-5, with 7 bases fitting TRBD2. Germline-derived CDR1 and CDR2 are MNHEY and SVGAGI. The V and J ends lost 1 base and 3 bases, in that order; junction bases with no gene match: 5. The CDR3 loop spans 15 amino acids. CDR3 loop: CASSYFGGGEETQYF. The CDR3 coding sequence is TGTGCCAGCAGTTACTTCGGGGGAGGGGAAGAGACCCAGTACTTC.

V is TRBV19 and J is TRBJ2-4; 8 nucleotides align to TRBD1. V lost 0 bases to trimming and J lost 2 bases; unmatched junction nucleotides: 6. The length of the CDR3 is 17 residues. Germline lookup yields CDR1 LNHDA and CDR2 SQIVND (reference sequence). CDR3 DNA sequence: TGTGCCAGTAGTATAGATCTCCGGACAGGGACCAAAAACATTCAGTACTTC. Amino acid sequence: CASSIDLRTGTKNIQYF.

The chain links TRBV29-1 to TRBJ2-3; 10 bases fit TRBD1. The length of the CDR3 is 14 residues. J lost 3 bases, V lost 6 bases, and 6 bases had no gene match. Germline values: CDR1 SQVTM, CDR2 ANQGSEA. Here the CDR3 DNA reads TGCAGCGTGTCATTGGGACAGGGGACAGATACGCAGTATTTT. Protein: CSVSLGQGTDTQYF.

The chain employs TRBV6-1 and TRBJ2-1; 15 bases line up with TRBD2. The CDR3 is 16 residues long. The germline V gene has CDR1 MNHNS and CDR2 SASEGT. Unmatched junction bases numbered 9, after V lost 11 bases and J lost 4 bases. CDR3 amino acids: CAASGTSGRTYNEQFF. The CDR3 DNA follows: TGTGCCGCCAGCGGGACTAGCGGGAGGACTTACAATGAGCAGTTCTTC.

This clonotype was detected a few times. The gene calls are TRBV5-6 and TRBJ2-7; D is unresolved. CDR3 size: 12 residues. The germline V gene encodes CDR1 SGHDT and CDR2 YYEEEE. V shed 4 bases and J shed 3 bases, with 8 bases lying between them. The CDR3 here is CASSHDGYEQYF. For the CDR3, the DNA is TGTGCCAGCAGCCACGACGGCTACGAGCAGTACTTC.

The J gene is TRBJ2-5, the V gene TRBV7-2; 10 positions agree with TRBD2. This CDR3 is 16 amino acids long. Germline assignment: CDR1 SGHTA and CDR2 FQGNSA. V lost 5 bases and J lost 5; bases outside the gene matches: 11. The CDR3 protein is CASSLSSGRAYETQYF. The CDR3 DNA reads TGTGCCAGCAGCCTCTCAAGCGGGAGGGCCTATGAGACCCAGTACTTC.

The V and J genes are TRBV28 and TRBJ2-7, with a weak D call TRBD2 (5 bases). Germline lookup yields CDR1 MDHEN and CDR2 SYDVKM. The CDR3 length is 16 residues. Between the trimmed V and J ends, which lost 8 bases and 2 bases, there was a span of 22 bases. The CDR3 protein is CASEGTREVIPYEQYF. In DNA form, the CDR3 reads TGTGCCAGCGAGGGAACGAGAGAAGTTATTCCCTACGAGCAGTACTTC.

The chain couples TRBV28 to TRBJ2-4; either TRBD1 or TRBD2 may fit D (5 bases each). The CDR3 loop spans 18 amino acids. Trimming took off 7 bases at V and 2 bases at J, with 24 bases between the two ends. Germline V gene data show CDR1 as MDHEN and CDR2 as SYDVKM. The CDR3 sequence is CASNEGREGRSTKNIQYF. CDR3 DNA sequence: TGTGCCAGCAATGAGGGCAGGGAAGGTCGCTCAACCAAAAACATTCAGTACTTC.

The sample holds a few counts of this clonotype. The chain carries TRBV5-4 and TRBJ2-7, with TRBD1 matching over 7 bases. Trimming cost V 3 bases and J 3 bases; bases outside gene matches: 6. Germline CDR1 SGHNT, CDR2 YYREEE (reference sequence). This CDR3 has 14 residues. This chain's CDR3 is CASSWWDSRYEQYF. CDR3 sequence (DNA): TGTGCCAGCAGCTGGTGGGACAGCCGCTACGAGCAGTACTTC. The variable domain in full, with the rest retrieved from reference TRBV5-4 and TRBJ2-7, is ETGVTQSPTHLIKTRGQQVTLRCSSQSGHNTVSWYQQALGQGPQFIFQYYREEENGRGNFPPRFSGLQFPNYSSELNVNALELDDSALYLCASSWWDSRYEQYFGPGTRLTVT.

This chain joins TRBV4-1 and TRBJ2-2; D gene ambiguous. The germline CDR1 and CDR2 sequences are MGHRA and YSYEKL. There are 14 residues in the CDR3. Trimming took 1 base from V and 0 from J, leaving 3 bases between them. Here the CDR3 DNA reads TGCGCCAGCAGCCAAGGATCGAACACCGGGGAGCTGTTTTTT. It codes for CASSQGSNTGELFF.

This chain uses TRBV7-3 with TRBJ2-2; D is unclear. Trimming removed 5 bases at V and 6 bases at J, with 7 bases between. The CDR3 extends over 12 amino acids. CDR1 SGHTA and CDR2 FQGTGA come from the germline V gene. In DNA form, the CDR3 reads TGTGCCAGCAGCCCCCACGCCGGGGAGCTGTTTTTT. Translation gives CASSPHAGELFF.